This T cell receptor (beta chain) emerged from a study of tumor and adjacent non-tumor tissue in lung cancer. Study summary: Histology: eleven to twelve adenocarcinoma, a couple of squamous cell carcinoma, 1 small cell lung cancer. The patients, 10 to 11 men and 4 or 5 women, were roughly 30 to 80 with stage I to III disease.

A modified ARM-PCR protocol with three rounds of nested PCR amplified TCRbeta. TCRdb redid the calling of the multiplex PCR reads with MiXCR, one entry per CDR3 protein. The profile shows more than 70,000 distinct CDR3 sequences, around two thirds of them singletons. Germline CDR1 is MNHNY and CDR2 is SVGAGI (reference sequence). CDR3 length: 14 amino acids. V shed 5 bases and J shed 7 bases, with 18 bases lying between them. Within the sample, this clonotype is medium-sized. No cell sorting was done before RNA was extracted from the tissue. The chain uses TRBV6-6 and TRBJ2-7; possibly TRBD1 or TRBD2 for D (8 bases each). The source is a man between 65 and 85 years old with non-small cell lung cancer. The specimen was lung tumor tissue. The CDR3 nucleotides are TGTGCCAGCAGTGACAGGACAGGGACTAGGGAGCAGTACTTC. This translates into CASSDRTGTREQYF.